The 3 T cell receptor beta chains below all came from one sample that was sequenced in a study of identical twins. Using its own MiXCR run on the 5' RACE reads, TCRdb lists one record per CDR3 protein. The data contain around 530,000 distinct CDR3 sequences, roughly 15% of them singletons. This sample also belongs to another study, concerning yellow fever vaccine responses in identical twins.

Sequencing used CD4+ T cells sorted from blood. The receptor set was obtained from a woman aged 18-29 years in good health.

This clonotype was detected a few times. The rearrangement uses TRBV20-1 and TRBJ2-2, with 7 bases that match TRBD1. The germline V gene encodes CDR1 DFQATT and CDR2 SNEGSKA (reference sequence). The ends lost 1 base at V and 4 bases at J; junction bases unmatched: 3. The CDR3 covers 14 residues. The CDR3 protein is CSARAGGGTGELFF. The CDR3 nucleotides are TGCAGTGCTAGAGCAGGGGGTGGCACCGGGGAGCTGTTTTTT.

The chain is built from TRBV12-3 or TRBV12-4 and TRBJ2-1; TRBD2 agrees at 10 bases. V shed 2 bases, J shed 4 bases, and the junction held 2 bases outside the gene matches. CDR3 length: 15 amino acids. In nucleotides, the CDR3 is TGTGCCAGCAGTTTACTAGCGGGGGAATACAATGAGCAGTTCTTC. Protein sequence: CASSLLAGEYNEQFF.

This clonotype showed up many times. The rearrangement joins TRBV5-1 to TRBJ1-2, with D unclear. The CDR3 length is 14 residues. The V gene lost 5 bases and the J gene lost 2 bases, with 13 bases spanning the gap. The germline CDR1 and CDR2 sequences are SGHRS and YFSETQ. The CDR3 loop reads CASSSREGNYGYTF. The CDR3 DNA follows: TGCGCCAGCAGTTCCCGGGAGGGCAACTATGGCTACACCTTC.